This TCR beta chain was recovered during a study of immune evolution from preneoplasia to lung adenocarcinoma. Produced via immunoSEQ multiplex PCR; TCRdb's table is partial and in-frame only. The data show fewer than 50,000 clones, more than 60% seen once. Germline CDR1 reads GTSNPN; CDR2 reads SVGIG (reference sequence). Losses at the gene ends were 3 bases for V and 9 bases for J; bases not matched to a gene: 7. There are 13 residues in the CDR3. Sequenced material: FFPE invasive lung adenocarcinoma tissue. The source of this sequence is a person between 60 and 69 years old with lung adenocarcinoma. J is TRBJ2-4 and V is TRBV30, with 8 bases that match TRBD1. CDR3 sequence (DNA): TGTGCCTGGAGACAGACAGGGGCCGGCATTCAGTACTTC. Protein: CAWRQTGAGIQYF.